This T cell receptor beta chain was recorded in a study of T cells after yellow fever vaccination. The study's findings and limits: Clones that expanded after primary vaccination mostly reappeared after the booster (around 96% CD4, about 91% CD8). A minor fraction of clonotypes spanned both CD4 and CD8 compartments.

TCR cDNA, made by 5'RACE template switching, carried an added universal primer site and UMIs. TCRdb reanalysed the 5' RACE reads using MiXCR and keeps one entry per CDR3 protein. The sample lists about 69,000 distinct CDR3 sequences, approximately 6.2% occurring once. Germline-derived CDR1 and CDR2 are MDHEN and SYDVKM. V was cut by 2 bases and J by 1 base, with 13 bases left in between. The CDR3 is made up of 16 amino acids. This clonotype occurred many times. Its matching antigen is unknown. The sample here was CD4+ T cells sorted from PBMCs, taken approximately 16 days after the first yellow fever vaccination. The source of this sequence is a man between 18 and 29 years old who received the YFV17D yellow fever vaccine. The chain carries TRBV28 and TRBJ2-3, with D perhaps TRBD2 (7 bases). CDR3 sequence: CASSLPRGAGTDTQYF. Here the CDR3 DNA reads TGTGCCAGCAGTTTACCTCGGGGGGCAGGCACAGATACGCAGTATTTT.